What follows are 30 T cell receptor beta chains derived from one specimen sequenced in a study of human CD8 memory T cell subsets (dated by TCRdb to the early 2020s). A Human TCR Profiling Kit was used to prepare UMI-labeled 5' RACE TCRbeta libraries. Following TCRdb reprocessing, every CDR3 protein sequence forms one entry, and DNA is not provided. The sample table holds about 18,000 distinct CDR3 sequences. Roughly 5.9% of the sample goes to the ten largest clones. The sample taken for sequencing was CD8+ T cells from PBMCs. These receptor sequences come from a human donor in good health.

This CDR3 reads CASRIQGLGQPQHF. The J gene is TRBJ1-5, the V gene TRBV6-2 or TRBV6-3; the D gene TCRdb calls, TRBD1, cannot be checked with no DNA. Per the germline V gene, CDR1 is MNHEY and CDR2 is SVGEGT. This CDR3 contains 14 residues.

The chain carries TRBV12-3 or TRBV12-4 and TRBJ1-1; TCRdb returns TRBD1, unconfirmable since there is no DNA. The length of the CDR3 is 15 residues. CDR3 residues: CASSFQGAEGSTAFF.

This chain connects TRBV10-3 to TRBJ2-2; TCRdb picks TRBD1, but there is no DNA to check that call. The CDR3 spans 15 residues. In germline, CDR1 is ENHRY, CDR2 SYGVKD. The CDR3: CAIGEQGEGIGELFF.

The V call is TRBV11-2, the J call TRBJ2-2. The CDR3 consists of 16 residues. Germline V CDR1 and CDR2: SGHAT, FQNNGV. The CDR3 here is CASSLGPNKPSGELFF.

This sequence joins TRBV11-1 and TRBJ2-1; TCRdb gives TRBD2 as the D gene, but with no DNA this cannot be confirmed. The CDR3 sequence is 16 residues long. CDR1 and CDR2 from the germline V gene are SGHAT and FQDESV (reference sequence). The CDR3 sequence is CASSSFLAGGRNEQFF.

The CDR3 loop reads CASSLVSISYNEQFF. This sequence joins TRBV28 and TRBJ2-1. This CDR3 has 15 residues. Germline CDR1 is MDHEN and CDR2 is SYDVKM. The full variable domain, rest sourced from reference TRBV28 and TRBJ2-1, is DVKVTQSSRYLVKRTGEKVFLECVQDMDHENMFWYRQDPGLGLRLIYFSYDVKMKEKGDIPEGYSVSREKKERFSLILESASTNQTSMYLCASSLVSISYNEQFFGPGTRLTVL.

The rearrangement joins TRBV7-9 to TRBJ2-7; TCRdb picks TRBD2, but there is no DNA to check that call. CDR3 length equals 13 residues. Germline V gene data show CDR1 as SEHNR and CDR2 as FQNEAQ (reference sequence). The CDR3 here is CASSSTSGYEQYF.

By frequency, this clonotype registers medium-sized. The chain employs TRBV20-1 and TRBJ2-7. This CDR3 contains 13 residues. CDR1 and CDR2 (germline): DFQATT, SNEGSKA (reference sequence). The chain's CDR3 is CSARDGSSYEQYF.

The CDR3 region is CASSPFRDTYNSPLHF. The V call is TRBV18, the J call TRBJ1-6. Germline V lookup: CDR1 KGHSH, CDR2 LQKENI. This CDR3 has 16 amino acids. Filled out from reference TRBV18 and TRBJ1-6, the complete variable domain reads NAGVMQNPRHLVRRRGQEARLRCSPMKGHSHVYWYRQLPEEGLKFMVYLQKENIIDESGMPKERFSAEFPKEGPSILRIQQVVRGDSAAYFCASSPFRDTYNSPLHFGNGTRLTVT.

This chain connects TRBV5-1 to TRBJ1-1; TCRdb names TRBD1, which stays unverified in the absence of DNA. Germline assignment: CDR1 SGHRS and CDR2 YFSETQ. This CDR3 has 14 amino acids. The chain's CDR3 is CASHDRGRGTEAFF.

The V gene is TRBV29-1, the J gene TRBJ2-1; TCRdb's D call, TRBD2, is unchecked because there is no DNA. Germline V gene sequence: CDR1 SQVTM, CDR2 ANQGSEA. CDR3 length: 17 amino acids. The CDR3 sequence is CSVAGLAGGVTYNEQFF.

The V call is TRBV7-6, the J call TRBJ2-7; there is no DNA to check the TCRdb D call of TRBD1. From germline, CDR1 is SGHVS and CDR2 FNYEAQ. This CDR3 is 15 amino acids long. Here the CDR3 reads CASSLSTGFVREQYF.

Its frequency marks this clonotype as medium-sized (0.01 to 0.1%). V gene TRBV20-1 combines with J gene TRBJ1-6. The CDR3 has 13 amino acids. Looked up from germline, CDR1 is DFQATT and CDR2 is SNEGSKA (reference sequence). Here the CDR3 reads CSAREGIVSPLHF.

The chain combines TRBV5-6 with TRBJ2-5; TCRdb's D gene call, TRBD1, goes unchecked for lack of DNA. Germline CDR1 reads SGHDT; CDR2 reads YYEEEE. The CDR3 contains 15 residues. The chain's CDR3 is CASSQGLDGKETQYF. The variable domain in full, with the rest retrieved from reference TRBV5-6 and TRBJ2-5, is DAGVTQSPTHLIKTRGQQVTLRCSPKSGHDTVSWYQQALGQGPQFIFQYYEEEERQRGNFPDRFSGHQFPNYSSELNVNALLLGDSALYLCASSQGLDGKETQYFGPGTRLLVL.

V gene TRBV6-6 combines with J gene TRBJ2-7. The CDR3 sequence is 14 residues long. Per the germline V gene, CDR1 is MNHNY and CDR2 is SVGAGI (reference sequence). This chain's CDR3 is CASSPKLSSYEQYF.

V is TRBV7-8 and J is TRBJ1-6. Germline values: CDR1 SGHVS, CDR2 FQNEAQ. This CDR3 is 17 amino acids long. CDR3 protein: CASSPEGREAYNSPLHF. The complete variable domain, with remaining parts taken from reference TRBV7-8 and TRBJ1-6, reads GAGVSQSPRYKVAKRGQDVALRCDPISGHVSLFWYQQALGQGPEFLTYFQNEAQLDKSGLPSDRFFAERPEGSVSTLKIQRTQQEDSAVYLCASSPEGREAYNSPLHFGNGTRLTVT.

CDR3 sequence reads: CASSPQGLHNEQFF. The chain links TRBV6-2 or TRBV6-3 to TRBJ2-1. CDR1 is MNHEY and CDR2 is SVGEGT in the germline V gene. This CDR3 comprises 14 residues.

CDR3 in amino acids: CSARPPWASRYNEQFF. The chain joins TRBV20-1 to TRBJ2-1; checking the TCRdb D call of TRBD2 is not possible without DNA. Germline-derived CDR1 and CDR2 are DFQATT and SNEGSKA (reference sequence). This CDR3 is built from 16 residues.

The chain combines TRBV6-6 with TRBJ1-2; TCRdb returns TRBD1, unconfirmable since there is no DNA. CDR1 MNHNY and CDR2 SVGAGI come from the germline V gene (reference sequence). The CDR3 totals 14 residues. The chain's CDR3 is CASSPPGLGYGYTF.

The chain has TRBV19 and TRBJ1-3. Germline lookup yields CDR1 LNHDA and CDR2 SQIVND (reference sequence). The CDR3 covers 13 residues. This chain's CDR3 is CASSAGFGNTIYF. Full variable domain (outside the CDR3, taken from reference TRBV19 and TRBJ1-3): DGGITQSPKYLFRKEGQNVTLSCEQNLNHDAMYWYRQDPGQGLRLIYYSQIVNDFQKGDIAEGYSVSREKKESFPLTVTSAQKNPTAFYLCASSAGFGNTIYFGEGSWLTVV.

V usage is TRBV27 and J usage is TRBJ2-1; TCRdb's D gene call, TRBD2, goes unchecked for lack of DNA. CDR3 size: 16 residues. The germline gives CDR1 MNHEY, CDR2 SMNVEV (reference sequence). CDR3 amino acids: CASSLALAGGSREQFF.

This clonotype is identified as medium-sized from frequency. The chain carries TRBV27 and TRBJ1-1; TCRdb names TRBD1, which stays unverified in the absence of DNA. CDR1 and CDR2 (germline): MNHEY, SMNVEV (reference sequence). The CDR3 is 15 residues long. CDR3 loop: CASSQIQGRVTEAFF.

The chain links TRBV7-9 to TRBJ1-5; TCRdb picks TRBD1, but there is no DNA to check that call. Germline V gives CDR1 SEHNR, CDR2 FQNEAQ (reference sequence). This CDR3 is built from 14 residues. This chain's CDR3 is CASSLNRGDQPQHF.

This rearrangement joins TRBV24-1 to TRBJ2-1. CDR1 KGHDR and CDR2 SFDVKD come from the germline V gene. CDR3 length equals 15 residues. CDR3 protein: CATRGVGDTYNEQFF.

The CDR3: CASSFTGTVSDTQYF. This chain uses TRBV13 with TRBJ2-3; absent DNA, TCRdb's TRBD1 call cannot be checked. Germline assignment: CDR1 PRHDT and CDR2 FYEKMQ (reference sequence). The CDR3 extends over 15 amino acids. The whole variable domain, filled in from reference TRBV13 and TRBJ2-3, reads AAGVIQSPRHLIKEKRETATLKCYPIPRHDTVYWYQQGPGQDPQFLISFYEKMQSDKGSIPDRFSAQQFSDYHSELNMSSLELGDSALYFCASSFTGTVSDTQYFGPGTRLTVL.

This chain uses TRBV2 with TRBJ1-2; TCRdb's D gene call, TRBD1, goes unchecked for lack of DNA. The CDR3 extends over 16 amino acids. Per germline, CDR1 SNHLY and CDR2 FYNNEI. CDR3: CASSAGQGLPGYGYTF.

The chain employs TRBV7-9 and TRBJ1-1. Germline V lookup: CDR1 SEHNR, CDR2 FQNEAQ (reference sequence). This CDR3 has 15 residues. The CDR3 loop reads CASSLVQGENTEAFF. Filled out from reference TRBV7-9 and TRBJ1-1, the complete variable domain reads DTGVSQNPRHKITKRGQNVTFRCDPISEHNRLYWYRQTLGQGPEFLTYFQNEAQLEKSRLLSDRFSAERPKGSFSTLEIQRTEQGDSAMYLCASSLVQGENTEAFFGQGTRLTVV.

The chain carries TRBV13 and TRBJ2-1; TCRdb's D call, TRBD2, is unchecked because there is no DNA. Germline assignment: CDR1 PRHDT and CDR2 FYEKMQ (reference sequence). The CDR3 extends over 18 amino acids. The CDR3: CASSLGLGREFSYNEQFF.

CDR3 region: CASSHRGGEAYNEQFF. The chain links TRBV6-2 or TRBV6-3 to TRBJ2-1; without DNA, the TCRdb call of TRBD2 cannot be checked. CDR3 length: 16 amino acids. Germline loops: CDR1 MNHEY, CDR2 SVGEGT.

The chain has TRBV28 and TRBJ2-7; there is no DNA to check the TCRdb D call of TRBD2. The CDR3 totals 16 residues. The germline gives CDR1 MDHEN, CDR2 SYDVKM. Here the CDR3 reads CASSPIWDGSSYEQYF.